This is a list of T cell receptor beta chains from one sample in a study of PD-1 blockade in classical Hodgkin lymphoma. Generated by immunoSEQ multiplex PCR, the TCRdb table keeps only in-frame clones and is missing some. The repertoire holds 80,000 to 95,000 clones, 75% to 85% seen once, with over 15% in the top ten. This specimen consisted of peripheral blood mononuclear cells (PBMCs), obtained before the fourth cycle of nivolumab. These receptor sequences come from a human donor with classical Hodgkin lymphoma. CDR3s include the opening cysteine and the closing phenylalanine or tryptophan. D genes are given only for firm matches. Expanded clones get a size class; other rows say once, few or many, or leave the size out.

TRBV6-1	TRBJ2-5	.	.	TGTGCCAGCAGAAGACAATCTCAAGAGACCCAGTACTTC	CASRRQSQETQYF
TRBV30	TRBJ2-7	.	.	TGTGCCTGGAGTGTTGGCCAGCCGTTCATTAGGTTC	CAWSVGQPFIRF
TRBV29-1	TRBJ1-2	few	.	TGCAGCGTTGAAGATCCCAGGGGTGGTGATGGCTACACCTTC	CSVEDPRGGDGYTF
TRBV14	TRBJ1-2	.	.	TGTGCCAGCAGCGGAGCTAACGCTAACTATGGCTACACCTTC	CASSGANANYGYTF
TRBV10-3	TRBJ1-1	.	.	TGTGCCACGTGGGGAGGGTTTGACACTGAAGCTTTCTTT	CATWGGFDTEAFF
TRBV6-1	TRBJ1-4	.	TRBD1	TGTGCCAGCTCTCAGACAGGGTCGGAAAAACTGTTTTTT	CASSQTGSEKLFF
TRBV27	TRBJ2-2	.	.	TGTGCCAGCAGTTTTAGCGAGCCCACCGGGGAGCTGTTTTTT	CASSFSEPTGELFF
TRBV6-6	TRBJ1-4	.	TRBD1	TGTGCCAGCAGTACCTCGACAGGGATGCAACTGTTTTTT	CASSTSTGMQLFF
TRBV7-3	TRBJ2-1	.	TRBD2	TGTGCCAGCAGCCCTTCCGGGACTAGCTCGTTGGGTGGGTTCTTC	CASSPSGTSSLGGFF
TRBV27	TRBJ2-1	.	TRBD2	TGTGCCAGCAAGATGAGGCTAGCGGGAGGAGGTGAGCAGTTCTTC	CASKMRLAGGGEQFF
TRBV7-3	TRBJ2-1	.	.	TGTGCCAGCAGCTTATCGGGACCTGCCTACAATGAGCAGTTCTTC	CASSLSGPAYNEQFF
TRBV5-1	TRBJ2-1	once	.	TGCGCCAGCAGCACGGCTCTCTCCTACAATGAGCAGTTCTTC	CASSTALSYNEQFF
TRBV6-1	TRBJ1-5	.	.	TGTGCCAGCAGTGAGCAGCCACTACAGCCCCAGCATTTT	CASSEQPLQPQHF
TRBV19	TRBJ1-5	.	.	TGTGCCAGTAGTATCACAGGGTATCAGCCCCAGCATTTT	CASSITGYQPQHF
TRBV9	TRBJ1-1	once	TRBD1	TGTGCCAGCAGCGTAGGGCCGGGACAGGGGAACACTGAAGCTTTCTTT	CASSVGPGQGNTEAFF
TRBV18	TRBJ1-1	.	.	TGTGCCAGCTCACCACCTGGGGCAGCAGGGGAGAACACTGAAGCTTTCTTT	CASSPPGAAGENTEAFF
TRBV7-2	TRBJ2-2	.	.	TGTGCCAGCAGCTTATTTGCCAGGAACACCGGGGAGCTGTTTTTT	CASSLFARNTGELFF
TRBV2	TRBJ1-2	.	.	TGTGCCAGCAGTGAAGGGATAGGCTACACCTTC	CASSEGIGYTF
TRBV7-2	TRBJ1-1	.	.	TGTGCCAGCAGCAGAGATCGGAGGAACACTGAAGCTTTCTTT	CASSRDRRNTEAFF
TRBV27	TRBJ1-2	few	TRBD1	TGTGCCAGCAGTTTCAGGGGGCGCGATGGCTACACCTTC	CASSFRGRDGYTF
TRBV19	TRBJ2-7	.	TRBD2	TGTGCCAGTAGTATGGGGTTCGGAGGGACTAGCAGCCAAGCGCCCCTCTACGAGCAGTACTTC	CASSMGFGGTSSQAPLYEQYF
TRBV25-1	TRBJ2-2	.	.	TGTGCCAGCAGGGATAACACCGGGGAGCTGTTTTTT	CASRDNTGELFF
TRBV7-2	TRBJ1-5	.	.	TGTGCCAGCAGCTTACAGCTGTGGCAGAATCAGCCCCAGCATTTT	CASSLQLWQNQPQHF
TRBV6-5	TRBJ1-1	.	.	TGTGCCAGCAGTCCCTCGGGGGCCGCCACTGAAGCTTTCTTT	CASSPSGAATEAFF
TRBV7-2	TRBJ2-7	.	.	TGTGCCAGCAGCTTGAGCATGCCATCCTACGAGCAGTACTTC	CASSLSMPSYEQYF
TRBV7-9	TRBJ2-2	few	TRBD1	TGTGCCAGCAGCTTAGACAGGGGATTCACCGGGGAGCTGTTTTTT	CASSLDRGFTGELFF
TRBV4-3	TRBJ1-4	.	TRBD1	TGCGCCAGCAGCCAAGAAGGTCGACAGGGGTGGGAAAAACTGTTTTTT	CASSQEGRQGWEKLFF
TRBV4-3	TRBJ1-2	.	.	TGCGCCAGCAGCCAAGCCCCGGGGGGTGCTCGCTACACCTTC	CASSQAPGGARYTF
TRBV25-1	TRBJ2-7	.	.	TGTGCCAGCAGGTCATACGAGCAGTACTTC	CASRSYEQYF
TRBV9	TRBJ2-1	.	.	TGTGCCAGCAGCGTCCGACAGGGACTTCACAATGAGCAGTTCTTC	CASSVRQGLHNEQFF
TRBV19	TRBJ1-1	.	.	TGTGCCAGTAGTATAGGACGCCAGAACACTGAAGCTTTCTTT	CASSIGRQNTEAFF
TRBV11-2	TRBJ2-7	.	.	TGTGCCAGCAGCCCCGCCCCCTACTACGAGCAGTACTTC	CASSPAPYYEQYF
TRBV5-6	TRBJ2-5	.	.	TGTGCCAGCAGCTGGGGGGGCGGTATCCAAGAGACCCAGTACTTC	CASSWGGGIQETQYF
TRBV7-9	TRBJ1-6	.	.	TGTGCCAGCAGCTTAGTAGGGTATAATTCACCCCTCCACTTT	CASSLVGYNSPLHF
TRBV19	TRBJ2-1	.	TRBD1	TGTGCCAGTAGTACCTGGACAGGGGGCAATGAGCAGTTCTTC	CASSTWTGGNEQFF
TRBV19	TRBJ1-2	.	.	TGTGCCAGTACCCAAAGGGTGGCCTATGGCTACACCTTC	CASTQRVAYGYTF
TRBV5-5	TRBJ1-3	.	TRBD1	TGTGCCAGCAGGCCAGGGGGCTCAGGAAACACCATATATTTT	CASRPGGSGNTIYF
TRBV5-1	TRBJ2-6	.	.	TGCGCCAGCAGCTTGTCGGGGTCTGGGGCCAACGTCCTGACTTTC	CASSLSGSGANVLTF
TRBV7-7	TRBJ2-1	once	TRBD2	TGTGCCAGCAGCTTTGGACTAGCGGGAGTGGATGAGCAGTTCTTC	CASSFGLAGVDEQFF
TRBV10-3	TRBJ2-4	.	TRBD2	TGTGCCATCAGTGACCCACTCGTAGCGGGAGGGCTCGGGAGAAACATTCAGTACTTC	CAISDPLVAGGLGRNIQYF
TRBV2	TRBJ1-5	.	.	TGTGCCAGCGCCACAGGGTGGGATCAGCCCCAGCATTTT	CASATGWDQPQHF
TRBV11-2	TRBJ2-3	.	.	TGTGCCAGCAGCTTCTCTGGGTCAGATACGCAGTATTTT	CASSFSGSDTQYF
TRBV27	TRBJ2-7	once	.	TGTGCCAGCAGTCTCCCTGGGGCAGACTACCCCCTTTACGAGCAGTACTTC	CASSLPGADYPLYEQYF
TRBV29-1	TRBJ2-1	.	.	TGCAGCGTTGATGGCGGGTTTAGCGACAATGAGCAGTTCTTC	CSVDGGFSDNEQFF
TRBV10-3	TRBJ2-1	.	.	TGTGCCATCAGTGCCCTAGCGAATGAGCAGTTCTTC	CAISALANEQFF
TRBV5-4	TRBJ2-7	.	TRBD2	TGTGCCAGCAGCCCCCGACTAGCGGGAGGTGACGAGCAGTACTTC	CASSPRLAGGDEQYF
TRBV11-2	TRBJ2-5	.	TRBD1	TGTGCCAGCAGCTTAGGCGACAGGGACCAAGAGACCCAGTACTTC	CASSLGDRDQETQYF
TRBV6-5	TRBJ1-2	.	TRBD1	TGTGCCAGCAGACCCGGGACAGATCTTTATGGCTACACCTTC	CASRPGTDLYGYTF
TRBV6-1	TRBJ2-2	once	.	TGTGCCAGCATGGACATAGGGGAGCTGTTTTTT	CASMDIGELFF
TRBV6-1	TRBJ2-5	.	.	TGTGCCAGCCATGGGCGCGGATGGACCCAGTACTTC	CASHGRGWTQYF
TRBV5-1	TRBJ2-7	.	.	TGCGCCAGCAGCTTGGGGACAGACGAGCAGTACTTT	CASSLGTDEQYF
TRBV28	TRBJ1-2	few	.	TGTGCCAGCATTCCCATGGCGGGGGGAGGGTATGGCTACACCTTC	CASIPMAGGGYGYTF
TRBV18	TRBJ2-1	once	.	TGTGCCAGCTCCCCCGATTGGGATAACAATGAGCAGTTCTTC	CASSPDWDNNEQFF
TRBV10-3	TRBJ1-1	.	.	TGTGCCATCAGTGAGGCCGGGGCGAACACTGAAGCTTTCTTT	CAISEAGANTEAFF
TRBV16	TRBJ1-1	.	.	TGTGCCAGCAGCCACGATACGAACACTGAAGCTTTCTTT	CASSHDTNTEAFF
TRBV6-1	TRBJ1-5	.	.	TGTGCCAGCGGGCGAGCCGGGGGGGCCCAGCATTTT	CASGRAGGAQHF
TRBV9	TRBJ1-5	.	.	TGTGCCAGCAGCCCTGGAGGCGGGGGGCTTAGCAATCAGCCCCAGCATTTT	CASSPGGGGLSNQPQHF
TRBV5-8	TRBJ2-7	.	TRBD1	TGTGCCAGCAGCCTCGGGACAGGTTTGAGGGAGCAGTACTTC	CASSLGTGLREQYF
TRBV6-6	TRBJ1-1	.	TRBD1	TGTGCCAGCAGTTCCCTTGGGACAGAGACTGAAGCTTTCTTT	CASSSLGTETEAFF